These 10 T cell receptor beta chains were sequenced from one sample in a study of blood T cells in healthy people across ages. Through a sample-barcoded 5' primer and a J-beta primer mix, a second PCR was run for about 7 to 12 cycles. TCRdb passed the 5' RACE reads through MiXCR, listing each CDR3 protein once. In the table there are fewer than 2,000,000 distinct CDR3 sequences, roughly 32% of which are singletons. The sequenced sample consisted of blood. These receptors came from a woman aged 30 to 39 in good health.

This clonotype has a count of ten or more. The chain has TRBV9 and TRBJ1-2, with TRBD1 as a possible D gene (6 bases). This CDR3 spans 12 amino acids. V lost 5 bases, J lost 8 bases, and 13 bases lay in between. Germline V lookup: CDR1 SGDLS, CDR2 YYNGEE. This CDR3 is CASRQGSYGYTF. As DNA, the CDR3 is TGTGCCAGCAGACAGGGAAGTTACGGCTACACCTTC.

This clonotype came up a few times. J is TRBJ1-1 and V is TRBV6-1, with no clear D. The CDR3 sequence is 15 residues long. CDR1 and CDR2 (germline): MNHNS, SASEGT. Trimming removed 1 base from V and 3 bases from J, with 12 bases in between. The CDR3 DNA reads as TGTGCCAGCAGTGAAGGCGCAGCTGATGACACTGAAGCTTTCTTT. It yields the protein CASSEGAADDTEAFF.

The chain couples TRBV28 to TRBJ2-1; 9 nucleotides align to TRBD2. The germline gives CDR1 MDHEN, CDR2 SYDVKM. The CDR3 sequence is 16 residues long. The junction had 6 bases not matched to a gene; V was cut back by 5 bases and J by 1 base. The CDR3 sequence: CASSDSGRGSYNEQFF. Here the CDR3 DNA reads TGTGCCAGCAGTGATAGCGGGAGAGGGTCCTACAATGAGCAGTTCTTC.

V usage is TRBV7-9 and J usage is TRBJ1-1; unclear D gene. Between the trimmed V and J ends, which lost 5 bases and 6 bases, there was a span of 7 bases. Germline CDR1 and CDR2: SEHNR and FQNEAQ (reference sequence). This CDR3 region has 11 residues. The CDR3 bases are TGTGCCAGCAGCCCTCATCCTGAAGCTTTCTTT. Its translation: CASSPHPEAFF.

As concerns this clonotype: Relative to the germline gene, one junction end is altered; a read error may explain this. The gene calls are TRBV5-1 and TRBJ1-1; the D is unclear. This CDR3 is 14 amino acids long. In germline, CDR1 is SGHRS, CDR2 YFSETQ. The CDR3 region is CTSSLGRIETEAFF. The CDR3 coding sequence is TGCACCAGCAGCTTGGGTCGAATAGAAACTGAAGCTTTCTTT.

About this clonotype itself: A read error may produce the germline difference seen at one junction end. The rearrangement uses TRBV6-5 and TRBJ1-1; 9 nucleotides agree with TRBD1. The CDR3 sequence is 16 residues long. The germline gives CDR1 MNHEY, CDR2 SVGAGI. This chain's CDR3 is CAGSIGQGTLNTEAFF. CDR3 DNA: TGTGCCGGCAGTATCGGACAGGGGACGTTGAACACTGAAGCTTTCTTT.

In its sample, this clonotype was seen a few times. The V gene is TRBV20-1, the J gene TRBJ1-5; D might be TRBD1 (5 bases). Germline CDR1 and CDR2: DFQATT and SNEGSKA (reference sequence). This CDR3 has 16 residues. V lost 3 bases and J lost 1, with 16 bases in between. CDR3 sequence: CSASDRWTTSNQPQHF. The CDR3 DNA follows: TGCAGTGCTAGCGATCGCTGGACAACAAGCAATCAGCCCCAGCATTTT.

With regard to this clonotype: A much larger clone lies one base from this, so it may be a read error. The J gene is TRBJ2-1, the V gene TRBV10-3; D is perhaps TRBD2 (5 bases). CDR3 size: 16 residues. Germline V gives CDR1 ENHRY, CDR2 SYGVKD. CDR3: CAISGGWRTADNGQFF. The CDR3 region has the DNA TGTGCCATCAGTGGTGGGTGGAGGACGGCTGACAATGGGCAGTTCTTC.

With respect to this clonotype: A much larger clone lies a single base off, so this may be a read error. The chain couples TRBV27 to TRBJ1-5; tentative D call: TRBD1 (5 bases). Looked up from germline, CDR1 is MNHEY and CDR2 is SMNVEV (reference sequence). The CDR3 is made up of 14 amino acids. Trimming removed 4 bases from V and 0 bases from J, with 7 bases in between. DNA for the CDR3: TGTGCCAGCAGTTGGGACGGTAGCAATCAGCCCCAGCATTTT. It yields the protein CASSWDGSNQPQHF.

This clonotype was detected only a few times. The chain is built from TRBV12-3 or TRBV12-4 and TRBJ1-4; D gene uncertain. V dropped 5 bases and J dropped 4 bases, with 14 bases sitting between them. CDR3 length: 15 residues. The CDR3 spells CASSPGALGNEKLFF. The DNA of the CDR3 is TGTGCCAGCAGTCCGGGAGCCCTGGGTAATGAAAAACTGTTTTTT.